Presented here are 3 T cell receptor beta chains from one specimen sequenced in a study of blood T cell repertoires in COVID-19. Here immunoSEQ multiplex PCR was the method, and the copy in TCRdb shows in-frame clones only, minus some. Here the sample spans roughly 410,000 clones, roughly 90% being singletons. Sequenced material: peripheral blood. These receptors were collected from a man aged 35 to 55 with acute or convalescent COVID-19.

The chain couples TRBV24-1 to TRBJ1-2; TRBD1 agrees at 7 bases. Looked up from germline, CDR1 is KGHDR and CDR2 is SFDVKD. The CDR3 is made up of 13 amino acids. Trimming at V came to 5 bases and at J to 3 bases, leaving 2 bases not matched to a gene. CDR3: CATSGDRDYGYTF. Here the CDR3 DNA reads TGTGCCACCAGTGGAGACAGGGACTATGGCTACACCTTC.

The chain uses TRBV21-1 and TRBJ1-6. TRBV21-1 is tagged as a pseudogene. The length of the CDR3 is 17 residues. CDR3 in DNA: TGTGCCAGCAGCAAAGGGGGAGTCACGGGGAATAATTCACCCCTCCACTTT. Its translation: CASSKGGVTGNNSPLHF.

V is TRBV28 and J is TRBJ1-2; D remains unclear. This CDR3 is built from 17 residues. Per germline, CDR1 MDHEN and CDR2 SYDVKM. Trimming stripped 4 bases from V and 5 bases from J, with 23 bases between. CDR3 sequence: CASSSIAGGVSLYGYTF. In DNA, the CDR3 is TGTGCCAGCAGTTCGATCGCGGGAGGCGTTTCTTTATATGGCTACACCTTC.